This TCR beta chain originates from a study of Graves' ophthalmopathy and Graves' hyperthyroidism. The V end lost 3 bases, the J end lost 6 bases, and 20 bases lay between the germline ends. CDR1 and CDR2 (germline): MNHEY, SVGAGI. The CDR3 extends over 16 amino acids. RNA transcripts were the template, and TCR beta CDR3 regions were amplified from them. HTBI primers were used in a first-round RT-PCR, which preceded a second-round multiplex PCR. MiXCR, run by TCRdb on the multiplex PCR reads, gives a single entry per CDR3 protein. Of 150,000 to 200,000 distinct CDR3 sequences in the sample, just under 40% are singletons; the top ten hold roughly 9%. No donor had other autoimmune disease, uncontrolled infection, pregnancy or lactation.

The chain is built from TRBV6-5 and TRBJ2-5, with D hard to call. The sample taken for sequencing was peripheral blood. This receptor was obtained from a man aged 25-45 years with Graves' ophthalmopathy. The CDR3 DNA follows: TGTGCCAGCAGTTATCCGACGGCGACTGGTGAGAAGACCCAGTACTTC. Its translation: CASSYPTATGEKTQYF.